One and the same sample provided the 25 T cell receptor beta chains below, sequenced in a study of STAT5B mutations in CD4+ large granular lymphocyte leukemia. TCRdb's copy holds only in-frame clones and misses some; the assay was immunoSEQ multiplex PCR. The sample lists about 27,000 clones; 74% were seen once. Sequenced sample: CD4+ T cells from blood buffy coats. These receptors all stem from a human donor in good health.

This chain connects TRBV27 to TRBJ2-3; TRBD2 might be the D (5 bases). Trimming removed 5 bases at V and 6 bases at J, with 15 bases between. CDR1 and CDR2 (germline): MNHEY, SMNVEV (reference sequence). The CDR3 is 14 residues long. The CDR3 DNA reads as TGTGCCAGCAGTCTGAGAGGGTCAGAGGATACGCAGTATTTT. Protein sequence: CASSLRGSEDTQYF.

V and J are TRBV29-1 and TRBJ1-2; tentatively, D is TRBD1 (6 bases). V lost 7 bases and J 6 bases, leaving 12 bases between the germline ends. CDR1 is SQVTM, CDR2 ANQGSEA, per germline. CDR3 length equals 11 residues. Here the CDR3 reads CSATQGNGYTF. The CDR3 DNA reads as TGCAGCGCAACACAGGGAAATGGCTACACCTTC.

Here the CDR3 reads CASSDNRGFNQPQHF. The CDR3 DNA reads TGTGCCAGCAGTGATAACAGGGGATTCAATCAGCCCCAGCATTTT. The gene calls are TRBV2 and TRBJ1-5; 7 positions agree with TRBD1. Germline V gene sequence: CDR1 SNHLY, CDR2 FYNNEI. The CDR3 is 15 amino acids. J gave up 3 bases and V 3 bases, and 5 bases lay outside the gene matches.

The CDR3 DNA is TGTGCCAGCATTATGAGTCCCTACAATGAGCAGTTCTTC. Translating it yields CASIMSPYNEQFF. The rearrangement uses TRBV6-1 and TRBJ2-1; unclear D gene. Germline-derived CDR1 and CDR2 are MNHNS and SASEGT. The CDR3 sequence is 13 residues long. The V end lost 7 bases, the J end lost 2 bases, and 9 bases lay between the germline ends.

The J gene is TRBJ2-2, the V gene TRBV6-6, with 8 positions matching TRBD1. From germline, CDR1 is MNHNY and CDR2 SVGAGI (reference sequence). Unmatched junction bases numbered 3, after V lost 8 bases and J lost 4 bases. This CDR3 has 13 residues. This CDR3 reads CASSTGVTGELFF. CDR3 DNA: TGTGCCAGCTCGACAGGGGTCACCGGGGAGCTGTTTTTT.

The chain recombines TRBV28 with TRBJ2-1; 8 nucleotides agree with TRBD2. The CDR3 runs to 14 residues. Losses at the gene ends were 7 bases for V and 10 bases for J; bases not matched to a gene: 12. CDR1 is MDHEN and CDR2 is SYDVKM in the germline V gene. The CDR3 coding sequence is TGTGCCAGCACCCCGAGTAGCGGGGTTCTGGAGCAGTTCTTC. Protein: CASTPSSGVLEQFF.

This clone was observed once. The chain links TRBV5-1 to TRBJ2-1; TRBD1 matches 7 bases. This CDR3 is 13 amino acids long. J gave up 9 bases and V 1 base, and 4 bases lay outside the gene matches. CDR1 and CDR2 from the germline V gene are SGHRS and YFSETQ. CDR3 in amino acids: CASSLTGATEQFF. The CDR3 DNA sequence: TGCGCCAGCAGCTTGACAGGGGCGACTGAGCAGTTCTTC.

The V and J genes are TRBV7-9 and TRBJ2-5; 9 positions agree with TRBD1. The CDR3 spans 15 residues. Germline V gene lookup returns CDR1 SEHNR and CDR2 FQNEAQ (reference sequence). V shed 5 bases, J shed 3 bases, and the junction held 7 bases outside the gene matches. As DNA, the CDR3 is TGTGCCAGCAGCCCCGTGACAGGGGGAAAAGAGACCCAGTACTTC. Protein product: CASSPVTGGKETQYF.

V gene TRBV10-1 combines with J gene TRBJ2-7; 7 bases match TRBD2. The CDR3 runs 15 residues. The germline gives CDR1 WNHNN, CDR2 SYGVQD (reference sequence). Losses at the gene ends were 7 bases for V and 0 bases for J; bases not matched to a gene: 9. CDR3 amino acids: CASNSSGRLSYEQYV. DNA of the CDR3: TGCGCCAGCAACTCTAGCGGCCGACTCTCCTACGAGCAGTACGTC.

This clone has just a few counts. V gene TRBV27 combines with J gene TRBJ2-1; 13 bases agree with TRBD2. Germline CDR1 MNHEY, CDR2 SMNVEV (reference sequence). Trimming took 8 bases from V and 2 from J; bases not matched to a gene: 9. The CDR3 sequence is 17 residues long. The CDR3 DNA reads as TGTGCCAGCTGCACCGGGACTAGCGGGACCCCCTACAATGAGCAGTTCTTC. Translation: CASCTGTSGTPYNEQFF.

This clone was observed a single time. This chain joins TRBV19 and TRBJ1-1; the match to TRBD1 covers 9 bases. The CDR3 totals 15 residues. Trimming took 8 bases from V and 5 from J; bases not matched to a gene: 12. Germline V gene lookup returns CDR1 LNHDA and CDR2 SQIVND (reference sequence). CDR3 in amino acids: CASFPGTGTATEAFF. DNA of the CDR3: TGTGCCAGTTTTCCCGGGACAGGGACAGCTACTGAAGCTTTCTTT.

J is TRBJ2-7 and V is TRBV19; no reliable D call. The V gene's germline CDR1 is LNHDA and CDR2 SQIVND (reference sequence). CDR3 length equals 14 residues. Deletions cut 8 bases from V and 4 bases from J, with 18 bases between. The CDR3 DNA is TGTGCCAGTGATGCGAGCTGCAGGCGGTACGAGCAGTACTTC. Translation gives CASDASCRRYEQYF.

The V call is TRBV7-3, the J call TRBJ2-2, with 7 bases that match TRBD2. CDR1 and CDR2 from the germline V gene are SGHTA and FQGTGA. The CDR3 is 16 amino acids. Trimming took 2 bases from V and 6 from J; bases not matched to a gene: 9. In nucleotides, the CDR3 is TGTGCCAGCAGCTTAGAGGCAGGGAGGGATTCCGGGGAGCTGTTTTTT. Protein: CASSLEAGRDSGELFF.

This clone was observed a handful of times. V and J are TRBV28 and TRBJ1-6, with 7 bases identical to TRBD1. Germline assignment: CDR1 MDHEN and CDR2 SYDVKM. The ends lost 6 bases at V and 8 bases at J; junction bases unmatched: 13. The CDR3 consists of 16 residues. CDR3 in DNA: TGTGCCAGCAGCACAACAGGGGCCGAGGGGGATTCACCCCTCCACTTT. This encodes CASSTTGAEGDSPLHF.

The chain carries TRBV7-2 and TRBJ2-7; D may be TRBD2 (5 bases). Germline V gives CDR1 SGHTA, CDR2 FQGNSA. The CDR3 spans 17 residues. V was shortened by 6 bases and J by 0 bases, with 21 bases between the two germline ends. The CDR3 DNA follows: TGTGCCAGCAGTAAAACACGGACGGGGTATGACTCCTACGAGCAGTACTTC. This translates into CASSKTRTGYDSYEQYF.

Here the CDR3 DNA reads TGTGCCATCAGTGAGTCTAGCGGGAGAACCAACGAGCAGTACTTC. Its translation: CAISESSGRTNEQYF. This sequence joins TRBV10-3 and TRBJ2-7; 9 bases fit TRBD2. The ends lost 0 bases at V and 5 bases at J; junction bases unmatched: 5. This CDR3 is built from 15 residues. Germline values: CDR1 ENHRY, CDR2 SYGVKD.

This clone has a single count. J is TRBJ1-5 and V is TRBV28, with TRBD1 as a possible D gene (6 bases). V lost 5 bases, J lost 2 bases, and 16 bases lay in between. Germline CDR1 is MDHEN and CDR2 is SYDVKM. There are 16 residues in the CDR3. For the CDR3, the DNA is TGTGCCAGCAGTCCTCCGACAGGAAACCGCAATCAGCCCCAGCATTTT. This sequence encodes CASSPPTGNRNQPQHF.

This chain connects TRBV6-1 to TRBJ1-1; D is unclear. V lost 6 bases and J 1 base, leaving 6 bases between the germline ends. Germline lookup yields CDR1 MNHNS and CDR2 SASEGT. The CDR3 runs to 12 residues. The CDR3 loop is CASRGPNTEAFF. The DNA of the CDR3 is TGTGCCAGCAGGGGCCCGAACACTGAAGCTTTCTTT.

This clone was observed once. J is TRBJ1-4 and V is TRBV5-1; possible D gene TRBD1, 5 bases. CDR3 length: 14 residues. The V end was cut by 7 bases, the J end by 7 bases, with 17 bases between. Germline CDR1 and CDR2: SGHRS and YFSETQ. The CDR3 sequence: CASGSGTPGEKLFF. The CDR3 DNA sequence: TGCGCCAGCGGTTCGGGGACCCCTGGTGAAAAACTGTTTTTT.

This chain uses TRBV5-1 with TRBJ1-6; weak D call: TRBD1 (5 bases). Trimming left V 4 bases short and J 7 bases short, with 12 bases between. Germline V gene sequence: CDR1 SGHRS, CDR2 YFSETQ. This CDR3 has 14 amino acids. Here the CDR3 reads CASSPDTQNSPLHF. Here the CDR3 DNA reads TGCGCCAGCAGCCCGGACACACAAAATTCACCCCTCCACTTT.

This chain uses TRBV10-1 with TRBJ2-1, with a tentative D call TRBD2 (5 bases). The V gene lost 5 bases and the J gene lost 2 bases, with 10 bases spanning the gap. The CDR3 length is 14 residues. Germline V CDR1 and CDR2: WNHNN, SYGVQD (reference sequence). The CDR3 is CASSKSGPYNEQFF. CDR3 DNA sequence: TGCGCCAGCAGTAAAAGCGGCCCCTACAATGAGCAGTTCTTC.

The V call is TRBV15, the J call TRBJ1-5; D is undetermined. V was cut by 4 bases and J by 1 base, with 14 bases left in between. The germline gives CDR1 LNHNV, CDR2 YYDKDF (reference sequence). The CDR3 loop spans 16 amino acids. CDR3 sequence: CATSTDLKGSNQPQHF. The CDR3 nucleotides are TGTGCCACCAGCACCGACCTAAAAGGCAGCAATCAGCCCCAGCATTTT.

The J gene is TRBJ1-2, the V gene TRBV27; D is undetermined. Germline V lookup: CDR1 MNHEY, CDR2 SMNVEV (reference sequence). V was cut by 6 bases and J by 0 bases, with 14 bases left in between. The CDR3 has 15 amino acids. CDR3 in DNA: TGTGCCAGCAGCCGAACTAGCGGGTCTAACTATGGCTACACCTTC. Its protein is CASSRTSGSNYGYTF.

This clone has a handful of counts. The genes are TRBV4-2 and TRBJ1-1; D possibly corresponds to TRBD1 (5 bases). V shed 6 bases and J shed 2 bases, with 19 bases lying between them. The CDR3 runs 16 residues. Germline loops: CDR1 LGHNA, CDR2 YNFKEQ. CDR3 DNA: TGTGCCAGCAGTCTCGGGGGGTCAAGGGGAAACACTGAAGCTTTCTTT. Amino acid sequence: CASSLGGSRGNTEAFF.

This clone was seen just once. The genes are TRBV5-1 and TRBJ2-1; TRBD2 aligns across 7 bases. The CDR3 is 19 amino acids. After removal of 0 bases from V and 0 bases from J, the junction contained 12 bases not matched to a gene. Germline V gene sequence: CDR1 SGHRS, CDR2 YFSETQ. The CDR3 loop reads CASSLVLVAGVASYNEQFF. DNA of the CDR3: TGCGCCAGCAGCTTGGTTCTAGTGGCGGGGGTCGCCTCCTACAATGAGCAGTTCTTC.